This TCR beta chain was sequenced in a study of cytomegalovirus exposure and HLA in healthy donors. This clone was observed a handful of times. Its specificity is unknown. PCR was performed using 60 Vbeta and 13 Jbeta primers. The repertoire was sequenced with immunoSEQ multiplex PCR; TCRdb's copy has only in-frame clones and lacks some. This table has over 150,000 clones, approximately 82% appearing once. Study-level findings and limits: An Asian-associated ancestry cluster reportedly showed fewer N-insertions than the roughly 700-donor mean in a later analysis. The presence/absence work took it that sequencing depth was about the same across donors.

The sequencing sample was made of PBMCs. This receptor was taken from a male donor in good health and CMV-seropositive.

DNA for the CDR3: TGTGCCAGCAGCCCACAGGGGTCGTTGAACACTGAAGCTTTCTTT. Translation gives CASSPQGSLNTEAFF. The rearrangement uses TRBV5-4 and TRBJ1-1; 7 nucleotides line up with TRBD1. Germline assignment: CDR1 SGHNT and CDR2 YYREEE (reference sequence). This CDR3 contains 15 residues. V was pared by 4 bases and J by 0 bases, with 6 bases of the junction left unmatched.